The source of this T cell receptor (beta chain) is a study of cytomegalovirus exposure and HLA in healthy donors. Primers for the PCR totalled 60 Vbeta and 13 Jbeta. Produced via immunoSEQ multiplex PCR; TCRdb's table is partial and in-frame only. This sample has roughly 150,000 clones, with around 82% found just once. Study findings and constraints: It was reported that TCR beta sequences correctly inferred the HLA-A and HLA-B alleles for most subjects. In vitro confirmation showed three CMV-associated chains to be CMV antigen specific.

Notes on this clone: The antigen remains undetermined.

Germline V gives CDR1 SNHLY, CDR2 FYNNEI. The CDR3 spans 16 residues. J lost 4 bases, V lost 0 bases, and 6 bases had no gene match. Sequencing was carried out using PBMCs. V usage is TRBV2 and J usage is TRBJ2-4, with TRBD1 matching 7 bases. The TCR originated in a woman in her thirties or forties in good health and CMV-seropositive. The CDR3 DNA reads as TGTGCCAGCAGTGAAGCTGAAGGACAGGCGAAAAACATTCAGTACTTC. Translation gives CASSEAEGQAKNIQYF.